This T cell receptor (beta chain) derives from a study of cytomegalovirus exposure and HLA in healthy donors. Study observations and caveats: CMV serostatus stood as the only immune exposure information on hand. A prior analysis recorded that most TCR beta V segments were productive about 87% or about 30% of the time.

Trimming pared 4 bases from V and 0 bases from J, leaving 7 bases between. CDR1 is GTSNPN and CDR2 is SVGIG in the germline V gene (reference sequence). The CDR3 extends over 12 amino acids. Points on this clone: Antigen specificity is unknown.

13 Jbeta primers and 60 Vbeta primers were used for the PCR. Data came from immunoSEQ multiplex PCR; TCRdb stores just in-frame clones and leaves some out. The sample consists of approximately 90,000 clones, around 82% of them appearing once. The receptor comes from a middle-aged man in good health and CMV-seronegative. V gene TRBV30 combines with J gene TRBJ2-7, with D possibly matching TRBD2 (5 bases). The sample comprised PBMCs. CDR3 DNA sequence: TGTGCCTGGACGGGGAGCTCCTACGAGCAGTACTTC. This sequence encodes CAWTGSSYEQYF.